This TCR beta chain stems from a study of response to subunit inactivated influenza vaccine. Findings and caveats of the study: That few new T cells are recruited by each seasonal influenza vaccination was the authors' suggestion.

Concerning this clonotype itself: Its antigen is as yet unknown.

Germline lookup yields CDR1 ENHRY and CDR2 SYGVKD. V was cut by 2 bases and J by 2 bases, with 12 bases left in between. This CDR3 is 15 amino acids long. Each CDR3 protein gets one entry after TCRdb re-called the RT-PCR reads with MiXCR. This table holds roughly 180,000 distinct CDR3 sequences, approximately 9.2% found once. The chain couples TRBV10-3 to TRBJ1-1, with D possibly matching TRBD1 (5 bases). Sequenced here: non-naive T cells sorted from PBMCs, sampled on the day of vaccination. This receptor was taken from a man in his fifties who received an inactivated influenza vaccine. CDR3 bases: TGTGCCATCAGTGAGAATCCAGGGAGTAACACTGAAGCTTTCTTT. Protein sequence: CAISENPGSNTEAFF.